The clone carrying this T cell receptor beta chain has a single count. These data originate in a study of blood T cell repertoires in COVID-19. Authors' analysis steps: By means of reference gene primer amplification, nucleated cell counts were estimated. Data came from immunoSEQ multiplex PCR; TCRdb stores just in-frame clones and leaves some out. Clone size and V and J calls were adopted from that table, with D and trimming inferred from the DNA. The sample consists of approximately 63,000 clones, about 90% of them appearing once. V dropped 4 bases and J dropped 12; count of bases not matched to a gene: 8. The CDR3 runs to 15 residues. Per germline, CDR1 LGHDT and CDR2 YNNKEL (reference sequence).

The clonotype was recovered from an elderly man in a cohort sampled during active COVID-19. Sample: peripheral blood. V is TRBV3-1 (or the pseudogene TRBV3-2) and J is TRBJ2-1, with 14 bases fitting TRBD2. Here the CDR3 DNA reads TGTGCCAGCAGCCCGACTAGCGGGGGGGCAGTAAGGCAGTTCTTC. This translates into CASSPTSGGAVRQFF.